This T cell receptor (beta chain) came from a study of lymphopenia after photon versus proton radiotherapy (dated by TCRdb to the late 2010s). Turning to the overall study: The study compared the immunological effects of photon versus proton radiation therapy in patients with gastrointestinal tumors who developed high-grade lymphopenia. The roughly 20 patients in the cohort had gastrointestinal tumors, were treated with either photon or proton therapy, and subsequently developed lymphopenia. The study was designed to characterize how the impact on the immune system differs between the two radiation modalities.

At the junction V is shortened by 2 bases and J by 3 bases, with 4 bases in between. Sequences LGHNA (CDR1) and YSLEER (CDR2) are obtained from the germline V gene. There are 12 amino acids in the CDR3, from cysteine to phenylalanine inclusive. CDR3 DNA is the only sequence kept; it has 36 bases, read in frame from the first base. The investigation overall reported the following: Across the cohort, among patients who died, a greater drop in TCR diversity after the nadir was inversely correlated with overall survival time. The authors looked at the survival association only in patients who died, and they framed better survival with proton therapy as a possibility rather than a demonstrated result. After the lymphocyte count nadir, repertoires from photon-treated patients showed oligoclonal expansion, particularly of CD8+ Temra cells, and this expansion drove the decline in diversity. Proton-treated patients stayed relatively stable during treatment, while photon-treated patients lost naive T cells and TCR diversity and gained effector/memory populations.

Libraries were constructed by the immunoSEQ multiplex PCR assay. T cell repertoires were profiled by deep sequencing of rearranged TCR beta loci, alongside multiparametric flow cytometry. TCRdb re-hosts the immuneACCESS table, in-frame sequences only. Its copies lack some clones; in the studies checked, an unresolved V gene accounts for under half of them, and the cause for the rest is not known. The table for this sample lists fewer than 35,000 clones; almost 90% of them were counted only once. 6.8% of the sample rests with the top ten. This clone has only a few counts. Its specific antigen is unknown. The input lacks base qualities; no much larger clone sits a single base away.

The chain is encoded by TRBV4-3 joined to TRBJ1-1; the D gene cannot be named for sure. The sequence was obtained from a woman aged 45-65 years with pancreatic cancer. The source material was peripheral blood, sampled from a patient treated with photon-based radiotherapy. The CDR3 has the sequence CASSQSDTEAFF. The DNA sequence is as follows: TGCGCCAGCAGCCAATCGGACACTGAAGCTTTCTTT.